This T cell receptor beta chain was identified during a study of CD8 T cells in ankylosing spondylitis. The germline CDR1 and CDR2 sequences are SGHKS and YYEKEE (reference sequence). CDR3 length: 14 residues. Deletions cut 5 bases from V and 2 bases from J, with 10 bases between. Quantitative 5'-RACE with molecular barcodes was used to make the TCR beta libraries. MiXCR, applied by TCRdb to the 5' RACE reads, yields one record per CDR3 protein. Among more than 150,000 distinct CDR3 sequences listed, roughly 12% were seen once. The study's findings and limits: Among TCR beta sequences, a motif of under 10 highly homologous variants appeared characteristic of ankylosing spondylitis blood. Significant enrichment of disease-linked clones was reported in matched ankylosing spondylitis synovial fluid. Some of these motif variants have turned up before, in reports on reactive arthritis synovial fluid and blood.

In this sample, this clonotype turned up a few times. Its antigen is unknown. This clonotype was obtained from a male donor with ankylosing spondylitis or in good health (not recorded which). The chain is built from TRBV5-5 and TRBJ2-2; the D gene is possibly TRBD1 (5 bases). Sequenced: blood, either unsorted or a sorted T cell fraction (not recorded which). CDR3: CASSQQENTGELFF. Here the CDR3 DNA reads TGTGCCAGCAGTCAACAGGAAAACACCGGGGAGCTGTTTTTT.